The sequence of this T cell receptor beta chain was determined in a study of identical twins. Each CDR3 protein gets one entry after TCRdb re-called the 5' RACE reads with MiXCR. This sample has about 890,000 distinct CDR3 sequences, with 9% to 15% found just once. This CDR3 contains 19 residues. Trimming pared 0 bases from V and 4 bases from J, leaving 25 bases between. Germline loops: CDR1 MNHEY, CDR2 SVGAGI. Notes on the study in general: Interpretation of the results relied on cross-sectional statistical analysis and not on following the same donors.

In the case of this clonotype: The target antigen is unknown.

The same sample was also studied in work on yellow fever vaccine responses in identical twins.

J is TRBJ2-7 and V is TRBV6-5; D not certain. This receptor was taken from a woman aged 18-29 years in good health. The sequenced sample was PBMCs. Here the CDR3 reads CASSYSFFPRQAVIYEQYF. CDR3 nucleotide sequence: TGTGCCAGCAGTTACTCGTTTTTCCCCAGGCAGGCTGTAATTTACGAGCAGTACTTC.